The clone carrying this T cell receptor (beta chain) was counted only a few times. This specimen belongs to a study of control samples from healthy donors and cancer patients. Libraries were prepared by immunoSEQ multiplex PCR; TCRdb keeps only in-frame clonotypes and omits some of them. This sample has about 24,000 clones, with 65% to 90% found just once. Germline loops: CDR1 MDHEN, CDR2 SYDVKM. V dropped 4 bases and J dropped 1 base, with 19 bases sitting between them. The CDR3 is made up of 17 amino acids. V and J are TRBV28 and TRBJ1-1, with D tentatively TRBD1 (6 bases). Sequenced: PBMCs. The receptor's source is a man aged 55 to 70 with head and neck cancer. CDR3 bases: TGTGCCAGCAGTTATATTGCGGGGGGCGCGACGAACACTGAAGCTTTCTTT. Its protein is CASSYIAGGATNTEAFF.